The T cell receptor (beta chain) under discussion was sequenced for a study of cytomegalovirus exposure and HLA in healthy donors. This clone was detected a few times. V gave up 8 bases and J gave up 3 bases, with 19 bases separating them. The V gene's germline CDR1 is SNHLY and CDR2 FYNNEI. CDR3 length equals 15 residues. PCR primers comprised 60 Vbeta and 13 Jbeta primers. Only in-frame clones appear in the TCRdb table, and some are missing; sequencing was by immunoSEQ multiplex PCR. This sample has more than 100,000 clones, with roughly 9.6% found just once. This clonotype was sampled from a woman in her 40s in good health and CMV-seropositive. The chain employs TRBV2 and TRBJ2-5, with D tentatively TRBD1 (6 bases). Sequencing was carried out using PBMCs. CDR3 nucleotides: TGTGCCAGCGGCAATCAGGGGCTGCCAGAAGAGACCCAGTACTTC. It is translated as CASGNQGLPEETQYF.